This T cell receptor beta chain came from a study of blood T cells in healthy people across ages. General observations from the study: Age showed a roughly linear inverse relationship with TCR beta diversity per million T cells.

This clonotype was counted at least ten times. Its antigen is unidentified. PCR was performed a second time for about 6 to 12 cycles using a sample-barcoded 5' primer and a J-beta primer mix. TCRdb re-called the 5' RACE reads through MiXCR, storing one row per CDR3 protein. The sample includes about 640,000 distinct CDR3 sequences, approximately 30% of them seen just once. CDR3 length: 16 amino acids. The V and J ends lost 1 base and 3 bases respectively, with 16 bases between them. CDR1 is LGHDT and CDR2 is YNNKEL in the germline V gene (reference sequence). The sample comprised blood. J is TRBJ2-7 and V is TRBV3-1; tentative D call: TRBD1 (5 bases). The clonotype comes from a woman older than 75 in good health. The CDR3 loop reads CASSQGSGLGVYEQYF. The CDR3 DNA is TGTGCCAGCAGCCAAGGGTCGGGCCTAGGGGTCTACGAGCAGTACTTC.